Below, one T cell receptor (beta chain) is given with its context. The record originates from a study of CD8+ T cells in alopecia areata. Once RNA had been extracted, it was reverse transcribed into cDNA to act as the sequencing template. TCRdb's table, derived via immunoSEQ multiplex PCR, lists solely in-frame clones and lacks some. The sample contains approximately 180,000 clones, 67% of which appear only once. V lost 4 bases to trimming and J lost 1 base, with 8 bases between them. The germline CDR1 and CDR2 sequences are MNHNS and SASEGT. The CDR3 extends over 15 amino acids. Specimen: CD8+ T cells sorted from blood, collected at week 0. V gene TRBV6-1 combines with J gene TRBJ2-6; D is unclear. This receptor was obtained from a human donor with alopecia areata. The CDR3 region has the DNA TGTGCCAGCAGTGGCCCAGCTTCTGGGGCCAACGTCCTGACTTTC. This translates into CASSGPASGANVLTF.